This T cell receptor (beta chain) is drawn from a study of control samples from healthy donors and cancer patients. Profiled with immunoSEQ multiplex PCR; TCRdb holds only in-frame clones, not every one. The sample records roughly 120,000 clones, over 85% being singletons. Germline V gives CDR1 SQVTM, CDR2 ANQGSEA. V was clipped by 6 bases and J by 0 bases, with 15 bases between them. CDR3 size: 15 residues. Sequenced input: blood. This TCR came from a man aged 30-40 years in good health. The chain is built from TRBV29-1 and TRBJ2-1; perhaps TRBD1 as D (6 bases). CDR3 region: CSVLTGPSSYNEQFF. DNA for the CDR3: TGCAGCGTACTAACAGGGCCGAGCTCCTACAATGAGCAGTTCTTC.